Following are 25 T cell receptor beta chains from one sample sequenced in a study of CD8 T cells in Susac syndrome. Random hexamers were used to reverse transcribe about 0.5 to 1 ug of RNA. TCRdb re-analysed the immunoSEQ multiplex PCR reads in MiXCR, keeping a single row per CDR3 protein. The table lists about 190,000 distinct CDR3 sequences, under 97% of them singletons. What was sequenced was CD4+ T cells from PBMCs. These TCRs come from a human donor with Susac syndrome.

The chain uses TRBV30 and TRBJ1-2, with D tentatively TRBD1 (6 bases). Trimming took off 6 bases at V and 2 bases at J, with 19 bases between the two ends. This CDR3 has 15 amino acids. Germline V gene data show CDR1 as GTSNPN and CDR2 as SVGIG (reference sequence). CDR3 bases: TGTGCCTGCCCAGAAGAAAGGGGGATGAACTATGGCTACACCTTC. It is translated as CACPEERGMNYGYTF.

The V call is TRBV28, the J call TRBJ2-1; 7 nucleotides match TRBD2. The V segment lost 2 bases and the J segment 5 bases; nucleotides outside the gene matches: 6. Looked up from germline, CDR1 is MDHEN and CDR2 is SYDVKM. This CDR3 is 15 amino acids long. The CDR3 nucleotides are TGTGCCAGCAGTTTACTAGGAGCGGGGAACAATGAGCAGTTCTTC. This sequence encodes CASSLLGAGNNEQFF. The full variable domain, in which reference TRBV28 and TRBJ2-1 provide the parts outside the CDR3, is DVKVTQSSRYLVKRTGEKVFLECVQDMDHENMFWYRQDPGLGLRLIYFSYDVKMKEKGDIPEGYSVSREKKERFSLILESASTNQTSMYLCASSLLGAGNNEQFFGPGTRLTVL.

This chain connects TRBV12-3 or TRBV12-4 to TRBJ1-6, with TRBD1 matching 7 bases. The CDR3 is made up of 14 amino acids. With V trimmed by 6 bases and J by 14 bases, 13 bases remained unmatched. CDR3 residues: CASRPGHHQGALHF. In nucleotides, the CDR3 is TGTGCCAGCAGGCCCGGTCATCACCAGGGGGCCCTCCACTTT.

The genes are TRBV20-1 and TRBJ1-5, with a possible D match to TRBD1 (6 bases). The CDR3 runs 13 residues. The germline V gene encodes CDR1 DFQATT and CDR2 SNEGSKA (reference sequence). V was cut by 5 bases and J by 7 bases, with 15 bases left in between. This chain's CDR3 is CSAGAGDIQPQHF. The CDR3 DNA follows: TGCAGTGCTGGGGCGGGGGACATCCAGCCCCAGCATTTT.

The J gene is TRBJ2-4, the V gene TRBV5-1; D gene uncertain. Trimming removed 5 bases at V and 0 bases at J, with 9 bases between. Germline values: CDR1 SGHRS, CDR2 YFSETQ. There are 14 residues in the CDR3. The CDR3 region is CASSLGQAKNIQYF. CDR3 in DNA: TGCGCCAGCAGTCTTGGGCAAGCCAAAAACATTCAGTACTTC. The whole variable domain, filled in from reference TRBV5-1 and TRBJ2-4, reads KAGVTQTPRYLIKTRGQQVTLSCSPISGHRSVSWYQQTPGQGLQFLFEYFSETQRNKGNFPGRFSGRQFSNSRSEMNVSTLELGDSALYLCASSLGQAKNIQYFGAGTRLSVL.

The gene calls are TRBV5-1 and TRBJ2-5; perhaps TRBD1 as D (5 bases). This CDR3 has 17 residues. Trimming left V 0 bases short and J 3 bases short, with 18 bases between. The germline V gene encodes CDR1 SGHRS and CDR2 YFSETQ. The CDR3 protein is CASSLVLAGHQEETQYF. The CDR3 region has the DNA TGCGCCAGCAGCTTGGTCCTGGCAGGACATCAGGAAGAGACCCAGTACTTC.

The chain's CDR3 is CASSPVEGESEAFF. DNA for the CDR3: TGTGCCAGCAGCCCCGTGGAGGGGGAGTCTGAAGCTTTCTTT. V and J are TRBV3-1 and TRBJ1-1; D possibly corresponds to TRBD1 (6 bases). Trimming stripped 4 bases from V and 6 bases from J, with 15 bases between. Germline V gives CDR1 LGHDT, CDR2 YNNKEL (reference sequence). The CDR3 consists of 14 residues.

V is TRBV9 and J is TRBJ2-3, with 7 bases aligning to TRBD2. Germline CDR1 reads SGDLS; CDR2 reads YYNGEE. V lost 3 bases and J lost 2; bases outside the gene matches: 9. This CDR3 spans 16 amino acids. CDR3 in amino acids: CASSAAAGENTDTQYF. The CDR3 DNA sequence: TGTGCCAGCAGCGCCGCCGCGGGGGAGAACACAGATACGCAGTATTTT.

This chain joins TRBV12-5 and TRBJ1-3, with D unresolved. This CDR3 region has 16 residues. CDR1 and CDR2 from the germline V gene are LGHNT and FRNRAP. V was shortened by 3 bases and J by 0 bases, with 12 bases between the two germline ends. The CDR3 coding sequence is TGTGCTAGTGGTTTCCCGGTGGCCCACTCTGGAAACACCATATATTTT. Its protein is CASGFPVAHSGNTIYF.

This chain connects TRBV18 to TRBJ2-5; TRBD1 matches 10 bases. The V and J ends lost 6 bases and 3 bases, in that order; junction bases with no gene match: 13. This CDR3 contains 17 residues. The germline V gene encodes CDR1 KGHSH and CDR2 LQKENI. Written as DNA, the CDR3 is TGTGCCAGCTCGACCACCCCGGCCGGGACAGGGGAAGAGACCCAGTACTTC. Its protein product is CASSTTPAGTGEETQYF.

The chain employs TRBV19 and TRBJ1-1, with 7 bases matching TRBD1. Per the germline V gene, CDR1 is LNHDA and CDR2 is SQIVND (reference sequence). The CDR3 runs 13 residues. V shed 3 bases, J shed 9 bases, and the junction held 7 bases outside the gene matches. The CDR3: CASSIRGTEKAFF. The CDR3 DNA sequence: TGTGCCAGTAGTATCCGAGGGACAGAGAAAGCTTTCTTT.

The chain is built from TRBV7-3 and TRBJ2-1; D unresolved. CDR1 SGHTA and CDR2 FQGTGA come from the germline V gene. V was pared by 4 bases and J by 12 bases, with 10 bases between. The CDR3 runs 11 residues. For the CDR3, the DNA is TGTGCCAGCAGCTACTTAGGTGCGCAGTTCTTC. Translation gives CASSYLGAQFF.

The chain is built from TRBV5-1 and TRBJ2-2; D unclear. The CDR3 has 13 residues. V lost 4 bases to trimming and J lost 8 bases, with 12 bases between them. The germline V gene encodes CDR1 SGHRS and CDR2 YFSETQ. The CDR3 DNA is TGCGCCAGCAGCGGCTACAATGAAGGGGAGCTGTTTTTT. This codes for CASSGYNEGELFF.

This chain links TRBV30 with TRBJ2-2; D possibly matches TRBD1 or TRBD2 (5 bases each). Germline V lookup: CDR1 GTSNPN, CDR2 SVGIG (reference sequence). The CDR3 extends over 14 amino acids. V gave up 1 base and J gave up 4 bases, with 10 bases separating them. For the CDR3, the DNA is TGTGCCTGGAGTGACGGGGCTCTCACCGGGGAGCTGTTTTTT. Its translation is CAWSDGALTGELFF.

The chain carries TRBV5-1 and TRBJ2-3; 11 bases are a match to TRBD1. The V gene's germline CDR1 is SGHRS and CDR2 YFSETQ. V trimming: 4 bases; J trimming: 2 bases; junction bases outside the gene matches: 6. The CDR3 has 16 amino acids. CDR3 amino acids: CASSLGQGATTDTQYF. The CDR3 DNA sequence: TGCGCCAGCAGCCTCGGACAGGGGGCCACCACAGATACGCAGTATTTT.

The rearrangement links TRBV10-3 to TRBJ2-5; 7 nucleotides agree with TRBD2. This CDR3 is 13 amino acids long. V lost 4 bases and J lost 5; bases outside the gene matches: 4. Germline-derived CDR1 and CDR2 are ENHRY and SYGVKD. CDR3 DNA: TGTGCCATCAGTGCCGGGGGAGGGGAGACCCAGTACTTC. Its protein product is CAISAGGGETQYF.

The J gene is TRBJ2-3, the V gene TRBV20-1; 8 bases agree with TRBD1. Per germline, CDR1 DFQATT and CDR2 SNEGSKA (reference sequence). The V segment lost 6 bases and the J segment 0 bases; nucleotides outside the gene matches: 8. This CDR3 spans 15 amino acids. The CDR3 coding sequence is TGCAGTGCGGGCCCCCAGGGGGCGAGCACAGATACGCAGTATTTT. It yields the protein CSAGPQGASTDTQYF.

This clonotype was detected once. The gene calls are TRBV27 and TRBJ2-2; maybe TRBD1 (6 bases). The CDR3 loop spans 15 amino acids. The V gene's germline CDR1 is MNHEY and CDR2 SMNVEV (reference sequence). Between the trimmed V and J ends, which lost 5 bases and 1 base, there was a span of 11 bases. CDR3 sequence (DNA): TGTGCCAGCAGTCGCCGACAGGAGAACACCGGGGAGCTGTTTTTT. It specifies CASSRRQENTGELFF.

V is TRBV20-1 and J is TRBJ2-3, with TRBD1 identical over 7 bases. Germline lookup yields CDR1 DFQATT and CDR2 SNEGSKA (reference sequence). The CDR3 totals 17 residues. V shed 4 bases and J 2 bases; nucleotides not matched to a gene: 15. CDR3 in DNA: TGCAGTGCTAATATGAAGGGAAAGGACAGGTACACAGATACGCAGTATTTT. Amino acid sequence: CSANMKGKDRYTDTQYF.

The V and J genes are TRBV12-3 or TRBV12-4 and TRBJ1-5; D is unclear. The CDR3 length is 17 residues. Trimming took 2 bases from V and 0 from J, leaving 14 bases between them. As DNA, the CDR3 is TGTGCCAGCAGTTTATATGCAGGTGACCTTAGCAATCAGCCCCAGCATTTT. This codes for CASSLYAGDLSNQPQHF.

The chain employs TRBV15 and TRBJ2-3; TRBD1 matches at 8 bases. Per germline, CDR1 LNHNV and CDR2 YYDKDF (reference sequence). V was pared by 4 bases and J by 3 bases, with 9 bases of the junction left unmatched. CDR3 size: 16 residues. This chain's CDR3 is CATSTGGTGGTDTQYF. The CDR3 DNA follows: TGTGCCACCAGCACAGGTGGAACAGGGGGTACAGATACGCAGTATTTT.

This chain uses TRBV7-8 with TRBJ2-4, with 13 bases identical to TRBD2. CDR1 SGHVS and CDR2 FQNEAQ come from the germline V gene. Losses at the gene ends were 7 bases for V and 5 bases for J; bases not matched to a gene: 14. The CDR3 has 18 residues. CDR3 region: CASTLNTRTSGGENIQYF. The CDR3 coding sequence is TGTGCCAGCACCCTCAATACCAGGACTAGCGGGGGAGAAAACATTCAGTACTTC.

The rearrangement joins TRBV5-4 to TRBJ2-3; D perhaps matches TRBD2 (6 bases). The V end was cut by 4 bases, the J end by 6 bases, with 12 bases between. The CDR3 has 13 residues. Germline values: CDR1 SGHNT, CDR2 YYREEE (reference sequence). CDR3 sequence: CASSDRAGDTQYF. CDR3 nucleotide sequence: TGTGCCAGCAGCGATAGAGCGGGCGATACGCAGTATTTT. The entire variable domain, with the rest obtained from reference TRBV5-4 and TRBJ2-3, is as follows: ETGVTQSPTHLIKTRGQQVTLRCSSQSGHNTVSWYQQALGQGPQFIFQYYREEENGRGNFPPRFSGLQFPNYSSELNVNALELDDSALYLCASSDRAGDTQYFGPGTRLTVL.

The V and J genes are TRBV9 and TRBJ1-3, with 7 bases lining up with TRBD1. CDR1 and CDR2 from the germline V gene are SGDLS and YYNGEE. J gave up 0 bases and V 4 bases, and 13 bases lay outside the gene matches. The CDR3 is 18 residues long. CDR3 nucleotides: TGTGCCAGCAGCACACAACGCGGACAGGCGAACTCTGGAAACACCATATATTTT. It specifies CASSTQRGQANSGNTIYF.

CDR3 in amino acids: CAWVPREDYGYTF. In DNA, the CDR3 is TGTGCCTGGGTCCCAAGGGAGGATTATGGCTACACCTTC. J is TRBJ1-2 and V is TRBV30; D is uncertain. The V gene lost 5 bases and the J gene lost 5 bases, with 15 bases spanning the gap. The CDR3 covers 13 residues. Germline V lookup: CDR1 GTSNPN, CDR2 SVGIG (reference sequence). The full variable domain, rest sourced from reference TRBV30 and TRBJ1-2, is SQTIHQWPATLVQPVGSPLSLECTVEGTSNPNLYWYRQAAGRGLQLLFYSVGIGQISSEVPQNLSASRPQDRQFILSSKKLLLSDSGFYLCAWVPREDYGYTFGSGTRLTVV.